This note documents a single TCR beta chain sequence. Its target is not known. These data are taken from a study of siplizumab effects on memory and regulatory T cells. The study, taken as a whole, reports: Siplizumab gave mappable alloreactive CD4+ clones an average Treg-derived fraction of 68.8%, against roughly 27% in controls.

Sequencing was performed with immunoSEQ multiplex PCR; in TCRdb, only in-frame clones are kept and a portion is missing. The sample includes tens of thousands of clones, 80% to 95% of them seen just once. This clonotype was sampled from a human donor in good health. Material for sequencing was CD8+ T cells sorted from blood.

The CDR3 nucleotides read TGTGCCAGCAGTTACAGTAGCGGGAGGGCCCTTCAGTACTTC. Translating it yields CASSYSSGRALQYF. The chain carries TRBV6-5 and TRBJ2-4; 11 bases are a match to TRBD2. The germline V gene has CDR1 MNHEY and CDR2 SVGAGI. The CDR3 spans 14 residues. The ends lost 2 bases at V and 11 bases at J; junction bases unmatched: 5.